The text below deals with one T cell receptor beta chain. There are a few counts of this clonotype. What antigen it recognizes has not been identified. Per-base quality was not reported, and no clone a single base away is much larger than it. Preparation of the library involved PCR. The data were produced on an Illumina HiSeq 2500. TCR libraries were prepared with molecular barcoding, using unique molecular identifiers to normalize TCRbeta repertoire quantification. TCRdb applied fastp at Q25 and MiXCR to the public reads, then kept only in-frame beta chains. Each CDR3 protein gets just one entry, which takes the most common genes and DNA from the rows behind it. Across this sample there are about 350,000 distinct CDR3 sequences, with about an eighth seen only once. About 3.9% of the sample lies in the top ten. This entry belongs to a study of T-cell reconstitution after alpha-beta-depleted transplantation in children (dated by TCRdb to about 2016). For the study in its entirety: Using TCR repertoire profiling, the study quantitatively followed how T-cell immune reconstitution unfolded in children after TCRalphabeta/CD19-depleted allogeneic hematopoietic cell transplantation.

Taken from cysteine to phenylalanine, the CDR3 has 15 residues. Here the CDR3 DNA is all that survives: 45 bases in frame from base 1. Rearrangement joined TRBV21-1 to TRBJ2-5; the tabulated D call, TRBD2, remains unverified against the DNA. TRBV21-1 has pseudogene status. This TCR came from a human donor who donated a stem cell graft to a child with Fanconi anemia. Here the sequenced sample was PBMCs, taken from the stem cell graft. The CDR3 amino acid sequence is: CASSKGREDQETQYF. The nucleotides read TGTGCCAGCAGCAAAGGGAGGGAAGACCAAGAGACCCAGTACTTC.